This is a list of T cell receptor beta chains from one sample in a study of T-cell reconstitution after alpha-beta-depleted transplantation in children. Using its own MiXCR run on the PCR reads, TCRdb lists one record per CDR3 protein. The data hold tens of thousands of distinct CDR3 sequences, with around 50% observed a single time. The input for sequencing was peripheral blood, taken before TCRalphabeta/CD19-depleted stem cell transplant. The receptors here all came from a boy in the first two years of life with SCID, due to receive a stem cell transplant. CDR3s include the opening cysteine and the closing phenylalanine or tryptophan. Each record gives: J gene, V gene, CDR3 protein.

J gene: TRBJ1-2; V gene: TRBV2; CDR3 protein: CASSVRQGDGYTF
J gene: TRBJ2-7; V gene: TRBV4-2; CDR3 protein: CASSQGGGSSYEQYF
J gene: TRBJ2-5; V gene: TRBV7-9; CDR3 protein: CASSLEGIPGETQYF
J gene: TRBJ1-6; V gene: TRBV20-1; CDR3 protein: CSARGPLLPQDSPLHF
J gene: TRBJ2-3; V gene: TRBV7-6; CDR3 protein: CASSLRAAGRVTDTQYF
J gene: TRBJ2-3; V gene: TRBV27; CDR3 protein: CASSSPSRGGPTDTQYF
J gene: TRBJ1-2; V gene: TRBV18; CDR3 protein: CASSTSEGRYGYTF
J gene: TRBJ1-5; V gene: TRBV6-2/TRBV6-3; CDR3 protein: CASGRTGTQPQHF
J gene: TRBJ2-5; V gene: TRBV5-1; CDR3 protein: CASSLVVARETQYF
J gene: TRBJ2-1; V gene: TRBV7-2; CDR3 protein: CASSLLWTSGNNEQFF
J gene: TRBJ1-6; V gene: TRBV11-2; CDR3 protein: CASSLGRGQGDNSPLHF
J gene: TRBJ1-5; V gene: TRBV5-6; CDR3 protein: CASSLFVQGNNQPQHF
J gene: TRBJ2-5; V gene: TRBV20-1; CDR3 protein: CSAPPSGEKTQYF
J gene: TRBJ1-2; V gene: TRBV6-1; CDR3 protein: CASKAFGQVPNYGYTF
J gene: TRBJ2-7; V gene: TRBV7-2; CDR3 protein: CASRDGTSALYEQYF
J gene: TRBJ2-7; V gene: TRBV7-6; CDR3 protein: CASTFGAGNSYEQYF
J gene: TRBJ2-7; V gene: TRBV7-9; CDR3 protein: CASSTYRLGGSYEQYF
J gene: TRBJ1-2; V gene: TRBV20-1; CDR3 protein: CSARGGSNYGYTF
J gene: TRBJ2-1; V gene: TRBV12-2; CDR3 protein: CASRPLPLAGGLSEQFF
J gene: TRBJ1-6; V gene: TRBV7-9; CDR3 protein: CASSGGTDNSPLHF
J gene: TRBJ1-1; V gene: TRBV19; CDR3 protein: CASSIGLGTEAFF
J gene: TRBJ1-6; V gene: TRBV5-1; CDR3 protein: CASSLMEGTHNSPLHF
J gene: TRBJ2-3; V gene: TRBV15; CDR3 protein: CATSTSLAGGDTDTQYF
J gene: TRBJ1-5; V gene: TRBV20-1; CDR3 protein: CSARRAEGDQPQHF
J gene: TRBJ2-5; V gene: TRBV3-1; CDR3 protein: CASSSDWGGSKTQYF
J gene: TRBJ2-3; V gene: TRBV29-1; CDR3 protein: CSVEVDTQYF
J gene: TRBJ1-2; V gene: TRBV7-8; CDR3 protein: CASSLTGVDYGYTF
J gene: TRBJ1-1; V gene: TRBV7-6; CDR3 protein: CASSLEPGQNTEAFF
J gene: TRBJ1-6; V gene: TRBV28; CDR3 protein: CASSSHRDSEVSPLHF
J gene: TRBJ2-5; V gene: TRBV5-5; CDR3 protein: CASSLDRETQYF
J gene: TRBJ2-1; V gene: TRBV5-6; CDR3 protein: CASSPWTDQISF
J gene: TRBJ2-5; V gene: TRBV3-1; CDR3 protein: CASSQEISDYQETQYF
J gene: TRBJ2-1; V gene: TRBV7-8; CDR3 protein: CASSSSQGEQFF
J gene: TRBJ1-1; V gene: TRBV5-1; CDR3 protein: CASSPLPSYTEAFF
J gene: TRBJ2-5; V gene: TRBV6-5; CDR3 protein: CASSSPRGRIQETQYF
J gene: TRBJ2-7; V gene: TRBV20-1; CDR3 protein: CSARAGGGLAYEQYF
J gene: TRBJ1-3; V gene: TRBV29-1; CDR3 protein: CSVEATGWGNTIYF
J gene: TRBJ2-7; V gene: TRBV4-1; CDR3 protein: CASSQSQGYEQYF
J gene: TRBJ2-7; V gene: TRBV5-5; CDR3 protein: CASSLVALSYEQYF
J gene: TRBJ1-1; V gene: TRBV20-1; CDR3 protein: CSAKGGTEAFF